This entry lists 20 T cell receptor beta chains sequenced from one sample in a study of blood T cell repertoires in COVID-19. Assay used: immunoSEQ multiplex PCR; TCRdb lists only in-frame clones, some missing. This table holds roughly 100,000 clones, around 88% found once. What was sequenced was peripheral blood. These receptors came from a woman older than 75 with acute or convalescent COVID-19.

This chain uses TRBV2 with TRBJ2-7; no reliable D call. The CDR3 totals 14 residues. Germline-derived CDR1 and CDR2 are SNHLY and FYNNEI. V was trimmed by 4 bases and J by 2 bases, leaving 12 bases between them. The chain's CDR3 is CASSVGRPPYEQYF. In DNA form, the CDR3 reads TGTGCCAGCAGTGTCGGCAGGCCCCCCTACGAGCAGTACTTC. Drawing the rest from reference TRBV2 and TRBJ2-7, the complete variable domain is EPEVTQTPSHQVTQMGQEVILRCVPISNHLYFYWYRQILGQKVEFLVSFYNNEISEKSEIFDDQFSVERPDGSNFTLKIRSTKLEDSAMYFCASSVGRPPYEQYFGPGTRLTVT.

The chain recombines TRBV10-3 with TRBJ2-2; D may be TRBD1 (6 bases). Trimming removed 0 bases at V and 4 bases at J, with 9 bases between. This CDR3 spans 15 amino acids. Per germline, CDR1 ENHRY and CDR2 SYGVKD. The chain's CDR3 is CAISESQGSTGELFF. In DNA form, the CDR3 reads TGTGCCATCAGTGAGTCACAGGGATCCACCGGGGAGCTGTTTTTT.

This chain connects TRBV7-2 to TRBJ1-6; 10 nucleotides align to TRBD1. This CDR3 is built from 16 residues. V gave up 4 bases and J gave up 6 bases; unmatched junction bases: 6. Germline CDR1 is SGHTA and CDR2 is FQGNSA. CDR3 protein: CASSSGQGQGNSPLHF. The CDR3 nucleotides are TGTGCCAGCAGCTCGGGACAGGGGCAGGGTAATTCACCCCTCCACTTT.

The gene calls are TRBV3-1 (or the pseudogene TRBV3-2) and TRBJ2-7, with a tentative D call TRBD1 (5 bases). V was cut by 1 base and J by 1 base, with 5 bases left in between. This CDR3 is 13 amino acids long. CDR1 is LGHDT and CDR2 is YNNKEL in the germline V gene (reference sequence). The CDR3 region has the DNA TGTGCCAGCAGCCAAGGACAGTCCTACGAGCAGTACTTC. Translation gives CASSQGQSYEQYF.

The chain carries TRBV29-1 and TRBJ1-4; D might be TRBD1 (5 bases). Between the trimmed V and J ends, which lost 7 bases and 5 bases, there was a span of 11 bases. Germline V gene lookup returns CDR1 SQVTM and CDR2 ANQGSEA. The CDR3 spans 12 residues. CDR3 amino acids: CSGGGGNEKLFF. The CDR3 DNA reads TGCAGCGGCGGCGGGGGGAATGAAAAACTGTTTTTT.

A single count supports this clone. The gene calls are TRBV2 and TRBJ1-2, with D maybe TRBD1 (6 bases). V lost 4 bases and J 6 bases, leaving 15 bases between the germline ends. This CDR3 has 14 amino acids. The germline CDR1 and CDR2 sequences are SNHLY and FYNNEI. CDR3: CASSGRGLRDGYTF. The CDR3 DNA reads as TGTGCCAGCAGTGGAAGGGGGTTGAGGGATGGCTACACCTTC.

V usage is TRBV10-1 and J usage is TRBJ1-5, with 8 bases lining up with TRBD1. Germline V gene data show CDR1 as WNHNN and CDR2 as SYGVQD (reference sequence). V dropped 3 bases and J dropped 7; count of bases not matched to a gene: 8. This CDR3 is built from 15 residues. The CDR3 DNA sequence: TGCGCCAGCAGTGACCTAACAGGGGGAGGACAGCCCCAGCATTTT. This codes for CASSDLTGGGQPQHF.

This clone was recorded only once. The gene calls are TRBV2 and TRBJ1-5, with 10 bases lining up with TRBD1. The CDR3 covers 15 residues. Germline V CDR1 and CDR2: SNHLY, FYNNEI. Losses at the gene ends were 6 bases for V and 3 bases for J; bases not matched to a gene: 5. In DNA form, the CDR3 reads TGTGCCAGCAGACCGGACAGGGGGAACAATCAGCCCCAGCATTTT. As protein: CASRPDRGNNQPQHF.

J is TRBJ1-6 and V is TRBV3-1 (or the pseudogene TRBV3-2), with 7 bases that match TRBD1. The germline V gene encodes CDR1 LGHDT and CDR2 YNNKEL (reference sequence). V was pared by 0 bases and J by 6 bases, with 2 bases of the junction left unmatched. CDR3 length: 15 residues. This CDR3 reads CASSQDNRGNSPLHF. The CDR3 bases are TGTGCCAGCAGCCAAGACAACAGGGGTAATTCACCCCTCCACTTT.

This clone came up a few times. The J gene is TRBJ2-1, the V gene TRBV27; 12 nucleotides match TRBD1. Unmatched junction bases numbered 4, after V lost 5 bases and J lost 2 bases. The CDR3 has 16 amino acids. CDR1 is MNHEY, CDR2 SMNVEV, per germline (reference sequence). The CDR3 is CASSPGTGGAYNEQFF. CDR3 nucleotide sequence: TGTGCCAGCAGTCCCGGGACAGGGGGCGCCTACAATGAGCAGTTCTTC.

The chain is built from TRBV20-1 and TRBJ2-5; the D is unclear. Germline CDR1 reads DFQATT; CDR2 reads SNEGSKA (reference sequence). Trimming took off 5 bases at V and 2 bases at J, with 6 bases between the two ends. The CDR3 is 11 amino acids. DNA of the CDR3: TGCAGTGCTTTGAGGCAAGAGACCCAGTACTTC. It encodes CSALRQETQYF.

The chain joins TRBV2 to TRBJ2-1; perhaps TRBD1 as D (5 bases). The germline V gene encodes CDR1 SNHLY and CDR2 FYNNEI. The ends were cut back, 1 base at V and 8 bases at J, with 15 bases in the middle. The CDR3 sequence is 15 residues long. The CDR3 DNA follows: TGTGCCAGCAGTGAAGGAAAGATACTCAGGGATGAGCAGTTCTTC. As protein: CASSEGKILRDEQFF.

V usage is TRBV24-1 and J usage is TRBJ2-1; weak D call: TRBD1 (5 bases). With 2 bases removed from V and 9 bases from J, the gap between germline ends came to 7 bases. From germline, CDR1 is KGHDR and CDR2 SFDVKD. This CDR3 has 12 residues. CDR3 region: CATSDSGFEQFF. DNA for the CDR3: TGTGCCACCAGTGATTCAGGGTTTGAGCAGTTCTTC.

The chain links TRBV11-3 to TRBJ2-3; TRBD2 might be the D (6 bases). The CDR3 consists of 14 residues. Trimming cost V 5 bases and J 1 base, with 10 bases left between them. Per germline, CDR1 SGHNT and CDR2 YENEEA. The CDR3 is CASSDWGGTDTQYF. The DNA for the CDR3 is TGTGCCAGCAGCGATTGGGGGGGCACAGATACGCAGTATTTT.

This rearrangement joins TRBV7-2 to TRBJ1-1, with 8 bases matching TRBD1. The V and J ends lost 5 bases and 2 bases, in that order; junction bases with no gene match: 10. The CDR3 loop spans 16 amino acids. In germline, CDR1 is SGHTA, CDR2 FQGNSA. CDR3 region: CASSLEAGGFNTEAFF. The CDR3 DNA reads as TGTGCCAGCAGCCTGGAGGCAGGGGGCTTTAACACTGAAGCTTTCTTT.

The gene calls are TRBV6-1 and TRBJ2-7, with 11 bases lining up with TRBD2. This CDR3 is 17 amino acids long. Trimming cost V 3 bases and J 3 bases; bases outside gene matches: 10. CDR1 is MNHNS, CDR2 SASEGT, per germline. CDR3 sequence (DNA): TGTGCCAGCAGTGAGATGCAGGGACTAGCGGAATACTACGAGCAGTACTTC. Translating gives CASSEMQGLAEYYEQYF.

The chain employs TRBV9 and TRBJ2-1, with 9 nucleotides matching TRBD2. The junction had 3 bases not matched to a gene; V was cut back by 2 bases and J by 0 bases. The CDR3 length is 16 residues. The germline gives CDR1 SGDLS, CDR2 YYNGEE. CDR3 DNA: TGTGCCAGCAGCGTGGCGGGACTAGCCTCCTACAATGAGCAGTTCTTC. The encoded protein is CASSVAGLASYNEQFF. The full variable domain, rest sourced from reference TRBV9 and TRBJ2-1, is DSGVTQTPKHLITATGQRVTLRCSPRSGDLSVYWYQQSLDQGLQFLIQYYNGEERAKGNILERFSAQQFPDLHSELNLSSLELGDSALYFCASSVAGLASYNEQFFGPGTRLTVL.

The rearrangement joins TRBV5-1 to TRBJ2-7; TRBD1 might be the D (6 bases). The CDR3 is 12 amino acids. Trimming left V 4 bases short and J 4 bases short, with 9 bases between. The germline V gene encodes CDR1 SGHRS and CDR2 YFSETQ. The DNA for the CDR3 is TGCGCCAGCAGCAAACAGGGTTACGAGCAGTACTTC. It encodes CASSKQGYEQYF.

CDR3 protein: CASSTLGQGTYEQYF. Written as DNA, the CDR3 is TGTGCCAGCAGTACTTTAGGACAGGGTACCTACGAGCAGTACTTC. The J gene is TRBJ2-7, the V gene TRBV6-2 or TRBV6-3, with TRBD1 matching 8 bases. Trimming took 5 bases from V and 2 from J; bases not matched to a gene: 8. Per germline, CDR1 MNHEY and CDR2 SVGEGT. This CDR3 spans 15 amino acids.

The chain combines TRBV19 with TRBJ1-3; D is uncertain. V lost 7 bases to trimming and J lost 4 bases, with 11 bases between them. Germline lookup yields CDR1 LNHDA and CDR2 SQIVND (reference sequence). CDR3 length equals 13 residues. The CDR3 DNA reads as TGTGCCAGTAAAGTGCACTCAGGAAACACCATATATTTT. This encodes CASKVHSGNTIYF.